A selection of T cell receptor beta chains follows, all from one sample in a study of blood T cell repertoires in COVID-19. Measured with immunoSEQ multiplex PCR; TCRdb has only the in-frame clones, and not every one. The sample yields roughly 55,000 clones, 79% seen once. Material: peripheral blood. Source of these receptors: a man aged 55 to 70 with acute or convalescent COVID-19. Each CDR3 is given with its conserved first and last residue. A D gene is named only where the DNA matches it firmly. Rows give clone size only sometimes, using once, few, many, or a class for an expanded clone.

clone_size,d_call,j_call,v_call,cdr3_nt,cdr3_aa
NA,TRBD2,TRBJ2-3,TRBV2,TGTGCCAGCGAGGGCCCCACCGGACTAGCCGGAACAGATACGCAGTATTTT,CASEGPTGLAGTDTQYF
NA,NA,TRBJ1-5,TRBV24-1,TGTGCCACCAGTGAATGGGGAGCACCAACGCCCCAGCATTTT,CATSEWGAPTPQHF
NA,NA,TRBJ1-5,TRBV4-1,TGCGCCAGCAGCGCAGGGGTCGGTCAGCCCCAGCATTTT,CASSAGVGQPQHF
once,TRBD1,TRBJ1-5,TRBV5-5,TGTGCCAGCAGTTCGACAGGGGATAGCAATCAGCCCCAGCATTTT,CASSSTGDSNQPQHF
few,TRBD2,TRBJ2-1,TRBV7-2,TGTGCCAGCAGCTTAATGGTAGCGGGGGAGAATGAGCAGTTCTTC,CASSLMVAGENEQFF
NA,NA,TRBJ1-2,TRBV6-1,TGTGCCAGCAGTGAAGCCTATGGTGTCGGGGATACGAGCTACACCTTC,CASSEAYGVGDTSYTF
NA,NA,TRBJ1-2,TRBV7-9,TGTGCCAGCAGCTTAGACGAGGGTTTTCACTATGGCTACACCTTC,CASSLDEGFHYGYTF
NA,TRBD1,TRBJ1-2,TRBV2,TGTGCCAGCAGCTCGGACAGGGGAAGCTACTATGGCTACACCTTC,CASSSDRGSYYGYTF
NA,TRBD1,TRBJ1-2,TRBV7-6,TGTGCCAGCAGCCTGACAGGGGTCGGTGGCTACACCTTC,CASSLTGVGGYTF
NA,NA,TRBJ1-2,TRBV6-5,TGTGCCAGCAATTCTGACAGGTTCGGCTATGGCTACACCTTC,CASNSDRFGYGYTF
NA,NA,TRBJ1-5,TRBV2,TGTGCCACTTCACGCGCTACAGGGAGTAGTAATCAGCCCCAGCATTTT,CATSRATGSSNQPQHF
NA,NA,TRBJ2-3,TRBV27,TGTGCCAGCAGTCTCCGGTCTTCGAGGGCTCTAACTAGCACAGATACGCAGTATTTT,CASSLRSSRALTSTDTQYF
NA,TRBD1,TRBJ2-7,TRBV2,TGTGCCAGCAGTTATGACAGGGGGCGTGAGCAGTACTTC,CASSYDRGREQYF
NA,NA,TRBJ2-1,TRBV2,TGTGCCAGCACCGAATGGAGAACCAATGAGCAGTTCTTC,CASTEWRTNEQFF
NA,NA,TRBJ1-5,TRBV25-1,TGTGCCAGCAGTAGCGGGCCGCCCCAGCATTTT,CASSSGPPQHF
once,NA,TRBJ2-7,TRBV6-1,TGTGCCAGCAGAGCGGCACGGACCATGGACGAGCAGTACTTC,CASRAARTMDEQYF
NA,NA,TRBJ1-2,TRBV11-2,TGTGCCAGCAGCCAAACGGGGTTTGGTGGCTACACCTTC,CASSQTGFGGYTF
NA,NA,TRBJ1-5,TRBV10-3,TGTGCCATCAGTGAGTCGCAGGTTTATAGCAATCAGCCCCAGCATTTT,CAISESQVYSNQPQHF
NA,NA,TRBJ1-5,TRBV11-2,TGTGCCAGCAGCTTAGGCGGTTATAGCAATCAGCCCCAGCATTTT,CASSLGGYSNQPQHF
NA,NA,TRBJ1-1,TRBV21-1,TGTGCCAGCAGCAATGTAATTGGCAGGTCGAACACTGAAGCTTTCTTT,CASSNVIGRSNTEAFF
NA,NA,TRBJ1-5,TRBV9,TGTGCCAGCAGCGCTTCGGGACACAGCAATCAGCCCCAGCATTTT,CASSASGHSNQPQHF
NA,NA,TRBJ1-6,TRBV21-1,TGTGCCAGCAATGGGACAGGTCCAAATCGCGATAATTCACCCCTCCACTTT,CASNGTGPNRDNSPLHF
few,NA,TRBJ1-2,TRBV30,TGTGCCTGGAGGAACTGGGGGGAGTACACCTTC,CAWRNWGEYTF
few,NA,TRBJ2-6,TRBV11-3,TGTGCCAGCAGCTCCGGGACATCGAGCTCTGGGGCCAACGTCCTGACTTTC,CASSSGTSSSGANVLTF
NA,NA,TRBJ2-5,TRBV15,TGTGCCACCAGCAGAGATGGGAGCAGGAACTTC,CATSRDGSRNF
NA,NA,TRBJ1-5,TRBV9,TGTGCCAGCAGCCCTGTGGGGGAGGGTCAGCCCCAGCATTTT,CASSPVGEGQPQHF
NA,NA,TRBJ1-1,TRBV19,TGTGCCAGTAAGGAGAAGGGGGTCCTGAACACTGAAGCTTTCTTT,CASKEKGVLNTEAFF
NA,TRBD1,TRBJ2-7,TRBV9,TGTGCCAGCAGCGCTTCCCCAGGGGGCTACGAGCAGTACTTC,CASSASPGGYEQYF